The TCR beta chain described here comes from a study of T cells in Graves' hyperthyroidism and ophthalmopathy. Turning to this clonotype: Antigen specificity is unknown.

Aged 18 to 65, the patients had hyperthyroidism that was newly diagnosed and had lasted under 2 months. Uncontrolled infection, other autoimmune disease, pregnancy or lactation led to exclusion. PBMCs were derived from 10 ml fresh peripheral blood. V lost 5 bases, J lost 6 bases, and 13 bases stayed unmatched. The germline gives CDR1 PRHDT, CDR2 FYEKMQ (reference sequence). This CDR3 region has 16 residues. Study-wide results and limits: Model output signaled ophthalmopathy a median roughly six months ahead of onset.

RNA transcripts served as the template for amplifying TCR beta CDR3 regions. The HTBI primer set was used in a first-round RT-PCR of the TCR CDR3. TCRdb used MiXCR to reprocess the multiplex PCR reads, holding one entry per CDR3 protein. The sample consists of about 400,000 distinct CDR3 sequences, more than 15% of them appearing once. The receptor was derived from a woman younger than 35 with Graves' hyperthyroidism that later progressed to Graves' ophthalmopathy. What was sequenced was blood. The chain is built from TRBV13 and TRBJ2-3; 8 positions agree with TRBD2. Here the CDR3 reads CASSPPSAGGGDTQYF. The DNA for the CDR3 is TGTGCCAGCAGCCCCCCTAGTGCGGGAGGTGGGGATACGCAGTATTTT.